These 18 T cell receptor beta chains were all obtained from the same sample, sequenced in a study of blood T cell repertoires in COVID-19. Profiling relied on immunoSEQ multiplex PCR, and the TCRdb table lists in-frame clones only, not all of them. The top ten clones hold 1% to 1.3% of a sample with a few hundred thousand clones, over 75% of them seen once. The specimen was PBMCs or T cells enriched from blood (not recorded which). These receptors came from a man younger than 40 who had recovered from COVID-19.

The V gene is TRBV27, the J gene TRBJ2-5, with a possible D match to TRBD2 (5 bases). V lost 0 bases, J lost 5 bases, and 13 bases lay in between. The CDR3 sequence is 15 residues long. Looked up from germline, CDR1 is MNHEY and CDR2 is SMNVEV (reference sequence). CDR3 loop: CASSLSDGGRETQYF. The CDR3 nucleotides read TGTGCCAGCAGTTTATCCGACGGAGGACGGGAGACCCAGTACTTC.

V usage is TRBV19 and J usage is TRBJ1-6, with D possibly being TRBD1 (6 bases). Germline CDR1 is LNHDA and CDR2 is SQIVND (reference sequence). The CDR3 has 18 amino acids. V shed 5 bases and J shed 5 bases, with 22 bases lying between them. CDR3 region: CASSSLFVGQSNNSPLHF. CDR3 coding DNA: TGTGCCAGTAGTTCCCTATTCGTCGGACAGTCCAATAATTCACCCCTCCACTTT. The whole variable domain, filled in from reference TRBV19 and TRBJ1-6, reads DGGITQSPKYLFRKEGQNVTLSCEQNLNHDAMYWYRQDPGQGLRLIYYSQIVNDFQKGDIAEGYSVSREKKESFPLTVTSAQKNPTAFYLCASSSLFVGQSNNSPLHFGNGTRLTVT.

The chain combines TRBV7-2 with TRBJ2-3; no clear D gene. V shed 0 bases and J shed 5 bases, with 12 bases lying between them. The CDR3 is 15 amino acids. The germline V gene encodes CDR1 SGHTA and CDR2 FQGNSA. The CDR3 coding sequence is TGTGCCAGCAGCTTAGCGAGCGAGAGGATAGATACGCAGTATTTT. Residues: CASSLASERIDTQYF.

The chain has TRBV16 and TRBJ2-7; D call uncertain. Deletions cut 1 base from V and 1 base from J, with 5 bases between. Germline CDR1 KGHSY, CDR2 FQNENV. The CDR3 spans 13 residues. CDR3 bases: TGTGCCAGCAGCCAATATAATTCCTACGAGCAGTACTTC. It yields the protein CASSQYNSYEQYF.

The chain couples TRBV5-1 to TRBJ1-1; tentatively, D is TRBD1 (6 bases). Trimming took off 4 bases at V and 4 bases at J, with 17 bases between the two ends. This CDR3 contains 15 residues. The germline V gene encodes CDR1 SGHRS and CDR2 YFSETQ. CDR3 bases: TGCGCCAGCAGCCCCCCAGGGGTTCCGGGCACTGAAGCTTTCTTT. It encodes CASSPPGVPGTEAFF.

V is TRBV11-2 and J is TRBJ1-2; D may be TRBD1 (6 bases). The CDR3 extends over 15 amino acids. From germline, CDR1 is SGHAT and CDR2 FQNNGV. Trimming shortened V by 5 bases and J by 4 bases, and 17 bases separated the two germline ends. Written as DNA, the CDR3 is TGTGCCAGCAGCCCCAGTCTACAGGGAAGCTATGGCTACACCTTC. Its protein product is CASSPSLQGSYGYTF.

This chain joins TRBV5-6 and TRBJ2-7, with 7 bases lining up with TRBD1. The J segment lost 0 bases and the V segment lost 2 bases, leaving 11 bases of the junction unmatched. This CDR3 has 17 amino acids. Per germline, CDR1 SGHDT and CDR2 YYEEEE. CDR3 amino acids: CASSFPLGQESSYEQYF. The DNA of the CDR3 is TGTGCCAGCAGCTTCCCCCTTGGACAGGAGAGCTCCTACGAGCAGTACTTC.

The rearrangement joins TRBV28 to TRBJ1-5, with D possibly matching TRBD1 (6 bases). The CDR3 length is 12 residues. Germline V gene lookup returns CDR1 MDHEN and CDR2 SYDVKM. The CDR3 here is CISGQNNQPQHF. The CDR3 nucleotides are TGTATTTCAGGACAGAACAATCAGCCCCAGCATTTT. The whole variable domain, filled in from reference TRBV28 and TRBJ1-5, reads DVKVTQSSRYLVKRTGEKVFLECVQDMDHENMFWYRQDPGLGLRLIYFSYDVKMKEKGDIPEGYSVSREKKERFSLILESASTNQTSMYLCISGQNNQPQHFGDGTRLSIL.

This sequence joins TRBV28 and TRBJ1-5; 8 bases fit TRBD1. Germline CDR1 MDHEN, CDR2 SYDVKM. Germline trimming cut 5 bases from V and 4 bases from J; bases unmatched to any gene: 7. The CDR3 is 15 amino acids. CDR3 DNA: TGTGCCAGCAGTGCCGACAGGGGATCAAATCAGCCCCAGCATTTT. Translating gives CASSADRGSNQPQHF. The whole variable domain, filled in from reference TRBV28 and TRBJ1-5, reads DVKVTQSSRYLVKRTGEKVFLECVQDMDHENMFWYRQDPGLGLRLIYFSYDVKMKEKGDIPEGYSVSREKKERFSLILESASTNQTSMYLCASSADRGSNQPQHFGDGTRLSIL.

This chain's CDR3 is CASSPRRQGGQPQHF. The CDR3, as DNA: TGTGCCAGCAGCCCCAGGAGGCAGGGAGGTCAGCCCCAGCATTTT. The V and J genes are TRBV27 and TRBJ1-5, with D possibly matching TRBD1 (5 bases). There are 15 residues in the CDR3. Trimming stripped 6 bases from V and 6 bases from J, with 18 bases between. From germline, CDR1 is MNHEY and CDR2 SMNVEV (reference sequence).

V is TRBV5-4 and J is TRBJ2-1; the match to TRBD2 covers 13 bases. Germline V gene sequence: CDR1 SGHNT, CDR2 YYREEE (reference sequence). This CDR3 is built from 17 residues. Trimming cost V 4 bases and J 7 bases; bases outside gene matches: 11. CDR3: CASSPLAGLAGVNEQFF. For the CDR3, the DNA is TGTGCCAGCAGCCCCCTGGCAGGACTAGCGGGAGTTAATGAGCAGTTCTTC.

V is TRBV7-9 and J is TRBJ1-1; no reliable D call. V shed 5 bases and J shed 11 bases, with 18 bases lying between them. CDR3 length: 13 residues. Per the germline V gene, CDR1 is SEHNR and CDR2 is FQNEAQ (reference sequence). The CDR3 is CASSRLGSLDAFF. In DNA, the CDR3 is TGTGCCAGCAGCCGTCTAGGATCCCTTGATGCTTTCTTT.

This clone was observed a handful of times. The V and J genes are TRBV28 and TRBJ2-2; TRBD2 is a possible D gene (5 bases). This CDR3 region has 13 residues. Germline V gene lookup returns CDR1 MDHEN and CDR2 SYDVKM. The V end lost 7 bases, the J end lost 9 bases, and 15 bases lay between the germline ends. DNA for the CDR3: TGTGCCAGCAATTACGAGGGTACCAGGGAGCTGTTTTTT. This encodes CASNYEGTRELFF.

The CDR3 nucleotides read TGTGCCAGCTCACTCCTAAGAAACACTGAAGCTTTCTTT. Its protein is CASSLLRNTEAFF. This chain links TRBV18 with TRBJ1-1, with unresolved D. CDR3 length equals 13 residues. The V gene lost 4 bases and the J gene lost 2 bases, with 8 bases spanning the gap. CDR1 is KGHSH and CDR2 is LQKENI in the germline V gene.

The chain has TRBV18 and TRBJ2-2; 7 bases match TRBD1. CDR1 KGHSH and CDR2 LQKENI come from the germline V gene. This CDR3 region has 14 residues. Losses at the gene ends were 4 bases for V and 6 bases for J; bases not matched to a gene: 5. CDR3 coding DNA: TGTGCCAGCTCACGACAGGGTCCGGCCGGGGAGCTGTTTTTT. Protein product: CASSRQGPAGELFF.

The V and J genes are TRBV27 and TRBJ2-7, with 11 bases that match TRBD2. Trimming cost V 0 bases and J 2 bases; bases outside gene matches: 6. The CDR3 is made up of 17 amino acids. Germline CDR1 is MNHEY and CDR2 is SMNVEV (reference sequence). This chain's CDR3 is CASSLSGSGRAAYEQYF. The CDR3 DNA reads TGTGCCAGCAGTTTATCCGGTAGCGGGAGGGCCGCCTACGAGCAGTACTTC.

The rearrangement joins TRBV13 to TRBJ2-1; D is possibly TRBD1 (6 bases). The V end lost 9 bases, the J end lost 5 bases, and 11 bases lay between the germline ends. The length of the CDR3 is 12 residues. Germline-derived CDR1 and CDR2 are PRHDT and FYEKMQ (reference sequence). The CDR3 DNA is TGTGCCAGTGGACAGAGAGACAATGAGCAGTTCTTC. This codes for CASGQRDNEQFF.

The V and J genes are TRBV11-2 and TRBJ2-7; 11 bases match TRBD2. Germline CDR1 and CDR2: SGHAT and FQNNGV. After removal of 5 bases from V and 6 bases from J, the junction contained 6 bases not matched to a gene. The CDR3 sequence is 14 residues long. The CDR3 nucleotides are TGTGCCAGCAGCGAGGGACTAGCGGTAAGCGAGCAGTACTTC. Translating it yields CASSEGLAVSEQYF.